Described below is a single T cell receptor (beta chain) sequence and its context. Its ends do not fully match the called genes, so a read error is possible. The data were obtained in a study of T cells in Graves' hyperthyroidism and ophthalmopathy. Amplification of TCR beta CDR3 regions was performed using RNA transcripts as template. HTBI primers were the set used in a first-round RT-PCR of the TCR CDR3. TCRdb reprocessed the multiplex PCR reads via MiXCR and lists one record per CDR3 protein. The data hold roughly 35,000 distinct CDR3 sequences, with around half observed a single time. Thyroid ultrasound, orbital computed tomography, clinical symptoms, and serum thyroxine and TRAb underpinned diagnoses. Sequencing was performed on blood. The sequence was collected from a woman aged 40 to 55 with Graves' ophthalmopathy.

The CDR3 spells CASSISGDTRYF. The CDR3 coding sequence is TGTGCCAGTAGTATATCGGGAGATACGCGGTATTTT. The rearrangement uses TRBV19 and TRBJ2-3; tentatively, D is TRBD2 (6 bases). The CDR3 consists of 12 residues. Germline lookup yields CDR1 LNHDA and CDR2 SQIVND (reference sequence).